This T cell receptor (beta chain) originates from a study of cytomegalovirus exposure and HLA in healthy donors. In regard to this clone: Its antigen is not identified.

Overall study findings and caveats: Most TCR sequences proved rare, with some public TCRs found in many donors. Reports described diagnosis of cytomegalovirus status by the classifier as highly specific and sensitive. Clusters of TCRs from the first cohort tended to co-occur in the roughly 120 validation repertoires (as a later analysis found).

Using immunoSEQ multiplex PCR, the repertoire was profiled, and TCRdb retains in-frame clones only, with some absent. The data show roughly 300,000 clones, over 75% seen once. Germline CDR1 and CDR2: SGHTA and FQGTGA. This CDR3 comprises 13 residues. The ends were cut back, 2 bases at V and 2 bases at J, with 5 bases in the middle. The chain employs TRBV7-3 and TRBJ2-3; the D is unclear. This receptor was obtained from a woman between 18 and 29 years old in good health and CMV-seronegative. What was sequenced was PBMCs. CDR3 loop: CASSLDFTDTQYF. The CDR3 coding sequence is TGTGCCAGCAGCTTAGACTTCACAGATACGCAGTATTTT.